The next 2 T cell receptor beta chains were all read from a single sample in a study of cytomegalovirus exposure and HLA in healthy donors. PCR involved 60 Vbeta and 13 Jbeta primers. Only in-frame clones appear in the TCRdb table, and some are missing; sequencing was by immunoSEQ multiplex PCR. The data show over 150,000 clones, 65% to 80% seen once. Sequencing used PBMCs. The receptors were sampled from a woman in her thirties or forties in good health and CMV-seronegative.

The DNA of the CDR3 is TGTGCCATCTCGGGGGAAAGGATTCTTTACAATGAGCAGTTCTTC. It specifies CAISGERILYNEQFF. The chain couples TRBV10-3 to TRBJ2-1; D may be TRBD2 (6 bases). Trimming took 8 bases from V and 4 from J, leaving 18 bases between them. From germline, CDR1 is ENHRY and CDR2 SYGVKD. The CDR3 consists of 15 residues.

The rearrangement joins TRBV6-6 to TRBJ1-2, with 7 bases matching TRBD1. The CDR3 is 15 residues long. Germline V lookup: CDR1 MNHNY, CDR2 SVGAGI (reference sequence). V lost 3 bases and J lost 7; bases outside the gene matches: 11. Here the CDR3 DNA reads TGTGCCAGCAGTTATGTGGGAGCAGGGGGAAGTGGCTACACCTTC. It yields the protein CASSYVGAGGSGYTF.